This TCR beta chain is from a study of neurological immune-mediated disorders. The study, taken as a whole, reports: Phylogenetic grouping assigned the repertoires of 18 of 34 multiple sclerosis patients to one related-CDR3 cluster, which constitutes a possible signature. The level of TCR clonal expansion was highest in patients with HTLV-1-associated myelopathy and lowest in multiple sclerosis, where it fell below the level seen in healthy controls.

5'RACE employing 10-nucleotide random UMIs yielded the cDNA. TCRdb called the 5' RACE reads again in MiXCR, with one record for every CDR3 protein. The top ten hold more than 13% of the sample, which has 40,000 to 55,000 distinct CDR3 sequences, approximately 3% seen once. PBMCs stored at -80 C, 2 million in total, were the source of the unsorted libraries. Deletions cut 6 bases from V and 1 base from J, with 13 bases between. Germline CDR1 and CDR2: SGDLS and YYNGEE. The CDR3 is 14 amino acids. This clonotype was detected a few times. Antigen unknown. The sequencing sample was made of PBMCs. The chain uses TRBV9 and TRBJ2-5; the D call may be TRBD1 or TRBD2 (5 bases each). The clonotype originates from a woman aged 50 to 60 with multiple sclerosis. The CDR3 nucleotides are TGTGCCAGCACGAGGGGTGACGGCCAAGAGACCCAGTACTTC. The encoded protein is CASTRGDGQETQYF.